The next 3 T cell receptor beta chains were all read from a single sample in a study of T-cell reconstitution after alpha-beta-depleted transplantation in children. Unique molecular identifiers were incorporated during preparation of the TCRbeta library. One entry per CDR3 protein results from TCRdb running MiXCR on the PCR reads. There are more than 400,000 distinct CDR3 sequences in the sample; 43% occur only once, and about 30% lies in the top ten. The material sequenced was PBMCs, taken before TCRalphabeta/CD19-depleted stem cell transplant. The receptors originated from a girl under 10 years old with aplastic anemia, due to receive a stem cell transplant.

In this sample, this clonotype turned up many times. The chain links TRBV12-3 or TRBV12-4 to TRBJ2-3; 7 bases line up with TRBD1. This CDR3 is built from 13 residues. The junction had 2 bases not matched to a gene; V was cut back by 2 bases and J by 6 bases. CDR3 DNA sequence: TGTGCCAGCAGTTTAAAGGGGGCGGATACGCAGTATTTT. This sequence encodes CASSLKGADTQYF.

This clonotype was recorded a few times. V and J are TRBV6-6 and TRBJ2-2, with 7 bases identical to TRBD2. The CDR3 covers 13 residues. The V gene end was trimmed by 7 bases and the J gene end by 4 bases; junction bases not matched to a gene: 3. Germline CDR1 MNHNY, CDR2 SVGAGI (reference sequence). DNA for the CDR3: TGTGCCAGCACCCCGGGGGGCACCGGGGAGCTGTTTTTT. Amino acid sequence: CASTPGGTGELFF.

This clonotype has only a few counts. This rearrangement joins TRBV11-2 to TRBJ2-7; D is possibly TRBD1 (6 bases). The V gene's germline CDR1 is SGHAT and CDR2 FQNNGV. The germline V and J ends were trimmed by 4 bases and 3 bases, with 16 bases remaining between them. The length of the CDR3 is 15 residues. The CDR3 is CASSWSSGQLYEQYF. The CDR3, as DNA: TGTGCCAGCAGCTGGTCCTCGGGACAACTCTACGAGCAGTACTTC.